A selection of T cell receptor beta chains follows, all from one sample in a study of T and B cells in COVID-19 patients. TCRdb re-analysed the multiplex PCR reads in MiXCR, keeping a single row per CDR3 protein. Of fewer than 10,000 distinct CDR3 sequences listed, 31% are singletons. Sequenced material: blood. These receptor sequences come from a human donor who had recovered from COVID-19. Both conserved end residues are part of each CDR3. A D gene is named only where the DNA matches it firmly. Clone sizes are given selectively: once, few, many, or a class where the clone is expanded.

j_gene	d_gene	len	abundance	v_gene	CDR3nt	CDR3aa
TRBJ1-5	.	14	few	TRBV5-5	TGTGCCAGCAGCTGGGTGGGGGAAGGTCAGCCCCAGCATTTT	CASSWVGEGQPQHF
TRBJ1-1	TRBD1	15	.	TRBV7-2	TGTGCCAGCAGCTTACGAGGGGGCGAGGACACTGAAGCTTTCTTT	CASSLRGGEDTEAFF
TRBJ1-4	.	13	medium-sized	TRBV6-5	TGTGCCAGCAGGCCCCGACAGAATGAAAAACTGTTTTTT	CASRPRQNEKLFF
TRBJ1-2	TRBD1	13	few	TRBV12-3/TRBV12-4	TGTGCCAGCAGTTTCCGGGACAGGGCCGGCTACACCTTC	CASSFRDRAGYTF
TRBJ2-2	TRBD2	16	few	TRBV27	TGTGCCAGCACCCCCGGGAGGGGGGGTACAAGGCGGGAGCTGTTTTTT	CASTPGRGGTRRELFF
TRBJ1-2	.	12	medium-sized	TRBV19	TGTGCCAGTAGTGACAGGAACTATGGCTACACCTTC	CASSDRNYGYTF
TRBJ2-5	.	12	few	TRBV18	TGTGCCAGCTCACCACCGATGGGGGACCAGTACTTC	CASSPPMGDQYF
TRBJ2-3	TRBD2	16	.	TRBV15	TGTGCCACCAGCAGAGATCTTAGCGGGGGGTCAGATACGCAGTATTTT	CATSRDLSGGSDTQYF
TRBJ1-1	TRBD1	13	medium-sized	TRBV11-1	TGTGCCAGCAGCTTAGAACAGGGGAGTGAAGCTTTCTTT	CASSLEQGSEAFF
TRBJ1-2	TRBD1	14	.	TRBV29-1	TGCAGCGTTGGTGGACAGGGGCAAGGGGGTGGCTACACCTTC	CSVGGQGQGGGYTF
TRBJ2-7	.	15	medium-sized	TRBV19	TGTGCCAGTAGTATCGGGGGACAGTTGATCTACGAGCAGTACTTC	CASSIGGQLIYEQYF
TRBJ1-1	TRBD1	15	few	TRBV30	TGTGCCTGGTTAACGCCCCACAGGGGGGTCACTGAAGCTTTCTTT	CAWLTPHRGVTEAFF
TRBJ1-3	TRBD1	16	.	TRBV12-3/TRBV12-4	TGTGCCAGCAGTCCCCGGACAGGGGGCAATGGAAACACCATATATTTT	CASSPRTGGNGNTIYF
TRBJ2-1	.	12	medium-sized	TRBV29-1	TGCAGCGTTGAGTTCCCCTACAATGAGCAGTTCTTC	CSVEFPYNEQFF
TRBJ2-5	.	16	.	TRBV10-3	TGTGCCATCAGTGCGAACCTGCCGGGGTACCAAGAGACCCAGTACTTC	CAISANLPGYQETQYF
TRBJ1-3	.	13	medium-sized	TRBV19	TGTGCCAGTAGTCCCGGGGCTGGAAACACCATATATTTT	CASSPGAGNTIYF
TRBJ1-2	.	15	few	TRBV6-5	TGTGCCAGCAACCCGGACTTCCTTTCTAACTATGGCTACACCTTC	CASNPDFLSNYGYTF
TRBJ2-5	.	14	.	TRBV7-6	TGTGCCAGCAGCTTAGCTTTTAGTAGCGAGACCCAGTACTTC	CASSLAFSSETQYF
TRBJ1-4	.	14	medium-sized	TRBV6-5	TGTGCCAGCAGCCCAAGCCCGGACAGTGAAAAACTGTTTTTT	CASSPSPDSEKLFF
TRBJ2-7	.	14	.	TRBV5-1	TGCGCCAGCAGCCGAACAGGGGACTGGAGCGAGCAGTACTTC	CASSRTGDWSEQYF
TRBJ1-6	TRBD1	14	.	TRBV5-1	TGCGCCAGCAGCTTGACAGGGGAAGGTTCACCCCTCCACTTT	CASSLTGEGSPLHF
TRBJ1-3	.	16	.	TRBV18	TGTGCCAGCAGTGAAGTCGCCGACAGCTCTGGAAACACCATATATTTT	CASSEVADSSGNTIYF
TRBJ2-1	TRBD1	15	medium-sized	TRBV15	TGTGCCACCAGCAGGGGACAGGGAAGGAACAATGAGCAGTTCTTC	CATSRGQGRNNEQFF
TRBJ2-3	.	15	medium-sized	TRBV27	TGTGCCAGCAGTTTATCGGGAGGCCGCACAGATACGCAGTATTTT	CASSLSGGRTDTQYF
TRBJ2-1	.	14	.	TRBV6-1	TGTGCCAGCACTCGACCGGGACACGTAAATGAGCAGTTCTTC	CASTRPGHVNEQFF
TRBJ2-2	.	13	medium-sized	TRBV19	TGTGCCAGTAGGTGGACAAACGGCGGGGAGCTGTTTTTT	CASRWTNGGELFF
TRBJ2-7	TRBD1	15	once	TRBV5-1	TGCGCCAGCAGCTCTGGACAGGGGGGGACCTACGAGCAGTACTTC	CASSSGQGGTYEQYF
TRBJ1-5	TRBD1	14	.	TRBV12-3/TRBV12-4	TGTGCCAGCAGTTTTGGGACAGGAAATCAGCCCCAGCATTTT	CASSFGTGNQPQHF
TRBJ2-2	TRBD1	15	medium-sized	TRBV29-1	TGCAGCGTCTCCGAACCGACAGGGTGGGGCGGGGAGCTGTTTTTT	CSVSEPTGWGGELFF
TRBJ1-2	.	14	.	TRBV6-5	TGTGCCAGCAGTTTCGGGGGACTCTCGGGTGGCTACACCTTC	CASSFGGLSGGYTF
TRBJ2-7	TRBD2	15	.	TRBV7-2	TGTGCCAGCAGCCTATCCGGGACTAGCGCTAACGAGCAGTACTTC	CASSLSGTSANEQYF
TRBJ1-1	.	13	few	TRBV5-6	TGTGCCAGCAGCTTGGGTTTCGGAACTGAAGCTTTCTTT	CASSLGFGTEAFF
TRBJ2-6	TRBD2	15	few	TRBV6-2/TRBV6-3	TGTGCCACAGACCGGGAGGCAGCTGGGGCCAACGTCCTGACTTTC	CATDREAAGANVLTF
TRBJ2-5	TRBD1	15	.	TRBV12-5	TGTGCTAGTGCCCTGGGGACAGGGGGCGCGGAGACCCAGTACTTC	CASALGTGGAETQYF
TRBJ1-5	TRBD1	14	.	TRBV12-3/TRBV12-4	TGTGCCAGCAACCTACAGGGGCAAAATCAGCCCCAGCATTTT	CASNLQGQNQPQHF
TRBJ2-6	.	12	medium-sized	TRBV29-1	TGCAGCGTTGCTGCTGGGGCCAACGTCCTGACTTTC	CSVAAGANVLTF
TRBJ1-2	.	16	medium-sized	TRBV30	TGTGCCTGGAGTGTACGGGGCGGTGGGGTTAACTATGGCTACACCTTC	CAWSVRGGGVNYGYTF
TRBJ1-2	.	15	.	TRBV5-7	TGTGCCAGCAGCTTGGACGGGGGGGGGACCTATGGCTACACCTTC	CASSLDGGGTYGYTF
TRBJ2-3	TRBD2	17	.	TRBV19	TGTGCCAGTAGTATTAGCGGGGGGGGACAATCCACAGATACGCAGTATTTT	CASSISGGGQSTDTQYF
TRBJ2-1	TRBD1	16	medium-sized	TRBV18	TGTGCCAGCTCACCGCCTGGGACAGAAACCTACAATGAGCAGTTCTTC	CASSPPGTETYNEQFF
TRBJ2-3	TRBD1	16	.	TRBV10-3	TGTGCCAGCAGTTACTGGACAGGCCTTAGGACAGATACGCAGTATTTT	CASSYWTGLRTDTQYF
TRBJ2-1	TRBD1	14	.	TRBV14	TGTGCCAGCAGCCACAAACAGGGGGCGAATGAGCAGTTCTTC	CASSHKQGANEQFF
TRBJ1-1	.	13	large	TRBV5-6	TGTGCCAGCAGCTTCGGCAGGGACACTGAAGCTTTCTTT	CASSFGRDTEAFF
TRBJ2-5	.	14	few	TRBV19	TGTGCCAGTAGTATACGCAGGGCCGGGGAGACCCAGTACTTC	CASSIRRAGETQYF
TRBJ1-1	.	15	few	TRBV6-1	TGTGCCAGCAGTGACAGGCAAAACCCTAACACTGAAGCTTTCTTT	CASSDRQNPNTEAFF
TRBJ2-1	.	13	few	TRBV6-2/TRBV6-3	TGTGCCAGCACATTTGATCTGGGGGCCTCGCGATTCTTC	CASTFDLGASRFF
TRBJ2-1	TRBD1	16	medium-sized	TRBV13	TGTGCCAGCAGCTTAGAGGGGGGACAGGGGTCGAGTGAGCAGTTCTTC	CASSLEGGQGSSEQFF
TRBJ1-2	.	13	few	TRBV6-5	TGTGCCAGCACTAACCGGGACCAAGGAAGCTACACCTTC	CASTNRDQGSYTF
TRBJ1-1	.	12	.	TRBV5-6	TGTGCCAGCAGCTTGGTGGGGGATGAAGCTTTCTTT	CASSLVGDEAFF
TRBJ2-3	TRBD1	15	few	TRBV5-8	TGTGCCAGCAGCTTTCGGACAGGCACGACAGATACGCAGTATTTT	CASSFRTGTTDTQYF
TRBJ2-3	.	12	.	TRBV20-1	TGCAGTGCCGGAGGACCCGCAGATACGCAGTATTTT	CSAGGPADTQYF
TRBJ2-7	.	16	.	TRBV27	TGTGCCAGCAGCTCCCAATTGGGGACTTCTTCCTACGAGCAGTACTTC	CASSSQLGTSSYEQYF
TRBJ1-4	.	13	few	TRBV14	TGTGCCAGCAGCCAACCTGGTGATGAAAAACTGTTTTTT	CASSQPGDEKLFF
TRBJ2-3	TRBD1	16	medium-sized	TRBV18	TGTGCCAGCTCCAGACAGGGTCGCCCGAGGGAGGATACGCAGTATTTT	CASSRQGRPREDTQYF
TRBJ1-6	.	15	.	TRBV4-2	TGCGCCAGCAGCCAAGGGCAGGGAACAGGTTCACCCCTCCACTTT	CASSQGQGTGSPLHF
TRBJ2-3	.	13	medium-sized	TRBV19	TGTGCCAGTAGTAGGGGAAGGGCAGATACGCAGTATTTT	CASSRGRADTQYF
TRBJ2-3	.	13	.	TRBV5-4	TGTGCCAGCTTCCACCCCAACACAGATACGCAGTATTTT	CASFHPNTDTQYF
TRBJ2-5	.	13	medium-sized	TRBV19	TGTGCCAGTAGTATATATGGGATCGAGGCCCAGTACTTC	CASSIYGIEAQYF